Sequencing of this TCR beta chain was carried out in a study of blood T cells in healthy people across ages. Alongside a J-beta primer mix, a sample-barcoded 5' primer served in a second PCR lasting roughly 7 to 11 cycles. Every single cDNA molecule received a tag from a template-switch adaptor with 12 random nucleotides. TCRdb ran MiXCR on the 5' RACE reads and lists one entry per CDR3 protein. The top ten clones hold about 11% of a sample with under 2 million distinct CDR3 sequences, almost 35% of them seen once. Concerning this clonotype: Its specificity is unknown.

Study-level results: Both naive CD4+ cell counts and diversity were greater in long-lived donors than in aged donors. Age showed a roughly linear inverse relationship with TCR beta diversity per million T cells.

Germline V gene sequence: CDR1 SGHTA, CDR2 FQGNSA. The V gene lost 5 bases and the J gene lost 0 bases, with 29 bases spanning the gap. This CDR3 spans 20 amino acids. Isolation recovered at least 7 million PBMCs from every sample. The source is a woman aged 30 to 39 in good health. The sample consisted of blood. V gene TRBV7-2 combines with J gene TRBJ2-7; D may be TRBD1 or TRBD2 (5 bases each). CDR3 sequence: CASSRPTNLRTPGSSYEQYF. CDR3 sequence (DNA): TGTGCCAGCAGCCGTCCCACCAATTTACGGACTCCAGGGAGCTCCTACGAGCAGTACTTC.